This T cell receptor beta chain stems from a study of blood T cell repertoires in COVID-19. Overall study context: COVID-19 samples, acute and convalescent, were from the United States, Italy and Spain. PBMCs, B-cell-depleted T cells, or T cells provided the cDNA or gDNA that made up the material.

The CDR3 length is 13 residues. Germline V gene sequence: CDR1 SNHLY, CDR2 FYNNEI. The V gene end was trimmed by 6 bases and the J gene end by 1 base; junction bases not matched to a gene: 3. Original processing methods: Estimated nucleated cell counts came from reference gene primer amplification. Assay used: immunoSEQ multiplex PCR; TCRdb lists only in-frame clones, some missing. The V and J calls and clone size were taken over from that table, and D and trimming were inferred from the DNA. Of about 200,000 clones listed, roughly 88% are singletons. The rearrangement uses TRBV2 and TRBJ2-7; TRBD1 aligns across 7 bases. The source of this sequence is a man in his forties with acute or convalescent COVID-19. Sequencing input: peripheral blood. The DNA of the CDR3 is TGTGCCAGCAGGAGGGGACAGTCCTACGAGCAGTACTTC. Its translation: CASRRGQSYEQYF.